The sequence of this TCR beta chain was determined in a study of a mutant IDH1 vaccine in newly diagnosed glioma. The protocol was immunoSEQ multiplex PCR, while the TCRdb copy is restricted to in-frame clones and leaves out a portion. There are 65,000 or so clones in the sample; approximately 81% occur only once, and 4% lies in the top ten. Concerning this clone itself: Its antigen remains unknown.

Time point denoted: week 23, last vaccination. A single vaccine dose contained 300 ug of mutant IDH1 20-mer peptide, and topical imiquimod was used with it. V gave up 0 bases and J gave up 2 bases, with 5 bases separating them. Germline lookup yields CDR1 SEHNR and CDR2 FQNEAQ (reference sequence). The CDR3 spans 13 residues. The clonotype comes from a man aged 25-45 years with glioma. The chain employs TRBV7-9 and TRBJ2-7; D uncertain. Sequencing was performed on PBMCs, taken from a glioma patient whose treatment included an IDH1 peptide vaccine. CDR3 nucleotide sequence: TGTGCCAGCAGCTTAGCAGGGCCCTACGAGCAGTACTTC. Translation: CASSLAGPYEQYF.